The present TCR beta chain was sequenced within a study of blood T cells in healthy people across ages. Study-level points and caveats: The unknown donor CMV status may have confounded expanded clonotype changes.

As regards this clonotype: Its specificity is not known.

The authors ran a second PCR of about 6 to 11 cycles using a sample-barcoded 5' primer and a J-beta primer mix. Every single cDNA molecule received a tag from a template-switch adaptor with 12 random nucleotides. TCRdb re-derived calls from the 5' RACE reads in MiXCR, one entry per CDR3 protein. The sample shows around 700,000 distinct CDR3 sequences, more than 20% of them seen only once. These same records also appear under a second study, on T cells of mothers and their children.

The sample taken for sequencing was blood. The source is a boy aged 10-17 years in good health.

CDR3: CASSMLTLAKNIQYF. The CDR3 DNA is TGTGCCAGTAGTATGCTTACACTAGCCAAAAACATTCAGTACTTC. The chain is built from TRBV19 and TRBJ2-4; unclear D gene. The V and J ends lost 3 bases and 0 bases respectively, with 9 bases between them. The CDR3 sequence is 15 residues long. Germline CDR1 reads LNHDA; CDR2 reads SQIVND (reference sequence).